These T cell receptor beta chains were read from a single sample in a study of blood T cell repertoires in COVID-19. Measured with immunoSEQ multiplex PCR; TCRdb has only the in-frame clones, and not every one. This table has about 330,000 clones, 80% to 90% appearing once. Sequencing was performed on peripheral blood. The receptors were sampled from a man aged 25 to 45 with COVID-19, enrolled during active disease. Both conserved end residues are part of each CDR3. The D gene is left open where the match is weak. Only some rows state a clone size, as once, few, many or a class for expanded clones.

d_gene: TRBD2; j_gene: TRBJ2-5; v_gene: TRBV5-3; abundance: -; CDR3aa: CARSLSGGPRQETQYF; CDR3nt: TGTGCCAGAAGCTTGTCGGGGGGGCCAAGACAAGAGACCCAGTACTTC
d_gene: TRBD1; j_gene: TRBJ2-2; v_gene: TRBV6-2/TRBV6-3; abundance: -; CDR3aa: CASSTTGGYIGGELFF; CDR3nt: TGTGCCAGCAGTACGACAGGGGGTTATATCGGCGGGGAGCTGTTTTTT
d_gene: -; j_gene: TRBJ1-1; v_gene: TRBV2; abundance: -; CDR3aa: CASSDPPQGTEAFF; CDR3nt: TGTGCCAGCAGTGACCCCCCCCAGGGTACTGAAGCTTTCTTT
d_gene: TRBD2; j_gene: TRBJ2-7; v_gene: TRBV18; abundance: -; CDR3aa: CASSPTSGGYYEQYF; CDR3nt: TGTGCCAGCTCACCGACTAGCGGGGGTTACTACGAGCAGTACTTC
d_gene: -; j_gene: TRBJ1-1; v_gene: TRBV11-2; abundance: -; CDR3aa: CASSLVLSNTEAFF; CDR3nt: TGTGCCAGCAGCTTAGTTCTGTCGAACACTGAAGCTTTCTTT
d_gene: TRBD2; j_gene: TRBJ2-5; v_gene: TRBV7-9; abundance: -; CDR3aa: CASSLSSGGPQETQYF; CDR3nt: TGTGCCAGCAGCTTAAGTAGCGGGGGGCCTCAAGAGACCCAGTACTTC
d_gene: -; j_gene: TRBJ2-6; v_gene: TRBV24-1; abundance: -; CDR3aa: CATSSKSGFPLASPGGANVLTF; CDR3nt: TGTGCCACCAGTTCTAAATCGGGGTTTCCGCTAGCAAGTCCAGGTGGGGCCAACGTCCTGACTTTC
d_gene: -; j_gene: TRBJ2-7; v_gene: TRBV11-2; abundance: -; CDR3aa: CASSHLEPEQYF; CDR3nt: TGTGCCAGCAGCCACCTGGAGCCTGAGCAGTACTTC
d_gene: -; j_gene: TRBJ2-5; v_gene: TRBV28; abundance: once; CDR3aa: CASSPEGLKETQYF; CDR3nt: TGTGCCAGCAGCCCCGAGGGCCTAAAAGAGACCCAGTACTTC
d_gene: TRBD1; j_gene: TRBJ1-2; v_gene: TRBV6-2/TRBV6-3; abundance: -; CDR3aa: CASSYRGQGYGYTF; CDR3nt: TGTGCCAGCAGTTACCGCGGACAGGGGTATGGCTACACCTTC
d_gene: TRBD2; j_gene: TRBJ2-5; v_gene: TRBV5-4; abundance: -; CDR3aa: CASSSLGLAGVGETQYF; CDR3nt: TGTGCCAGCAGCTCTCTAGGACTAGCGGGAGTTGGGGAGACCCAGTACTTC
d_gene: TRBD2; j_gene: TRBJ2-1; v_gene: TRBV7-3; abundance: -; CDR3aa: CASSPLAGAGNEQFF; CDR3nt: TGTGCCAGCAGCCCGCTAGCGGGAGCAGGTAATGAGCAGTTCTTC
d_gene: -; j_gene: TRBJ2-7; v_gene: TRBV5-4; abundance: -; CDR3aa: CASSSEAGDYEQYF; CDR3nt: TGTGCCAGCAGCTCCGAGGCGGGTGACTACGAGCAGTACTTC
d_gene: TRBD2; j_gene: TRBJ2-3; v_gene: TRBV5-4; abundance: once; CDR3aa: CASSPSSGISTDTQYF; CDR3nt: TGTGCCAGCAGCCCGTCTAGCGGGATAAGCACAGATACGCAGTATTTT
d_gene: -; j_gene: TRBJ2-7; v_gene: TRBV14; abundance: once; CDR3aa: CASSQGYMRGRRYEQYF; CDR3nt: TGTGCCAGCAGCCAAGGGTACATGCGGGGGCGCAGGTACGAGCAGTACTTC
d_gene: -; j_gene: TRBJ1-1; v_gene: TRBV15; abundance: -; CDR3aa: CATSRDVSNTEAFF; CDR3nt: TGTGCCACCAGCAGAGATGTCTCGAACACTGAAGCTTTCTTT
d_gene: -; j_gene: TRBJ2-7; v_gene: TRBV23-1; abundance: -; CDR3aa: CASSQSGDSRPYEQYF; CDR3nt: TGCGCCAGCAGTCAATCGGGTGACAGCCGTCCCTACGAGCAGTACTTC
d_gene: -; j_gene: TRBJ2-2; v_gene: TRBV18; abundance: -; CDR3aa: CASSPLSGVTTGELFF; CDR3nt: TGTGCCAGCTCACCACTTTCCGGGGTGACCACCGGGGAGCTGTTTTTT
d_gene: -; j_gene: TRBJ2-1; v_gene: TRBV6-5; abundance: -; CDR3aa: CASSRTVAGGPFF; CDR3nt: TGTGCCAGCAGTCGCACGGTGGCTGGGGGCCCGTTCTTC
d_gene: TRBD1; j_gene: TRBJ2-2; v_gene: TRBV18; abundance: -; CDR3aa: CASSPGTGWTGELFF; CDR3nt: TGTGCCAGCTCACCAGGGACAGGATGGACCGGGGAGCTGTTTTTT
d_gene: -; j_gene: TRBJ1-1; v_gene: TRBV10-3; abundance: -; CDR3aa: CAMQGQPNTEAFF; CDR3nt: TGTGCCATGCAGGGACAACCGAACACTGAAGCTTTCTTT
d_gene: TRBD2; j_gene: TRBJ2-4; v_gene: TRBV2; abundance: few; CDR3aa: CASSASGGRNIQYF; CDR3nt: TGTGCCAGCAGTGCTAGCGGGGGGAGAAACATTCAGTACTTC
d_gene: -; j_gene: TRBJ2-5; v_gene: TRBV7-2; abundance: -; CDR3aa: CASSLGPAETQYF; CDR3nt: TGTGCCAGCAGCTTAGGGCCAGCGGAGACCCAGTACTTC
d_gene: TRBD1; j_gene: TRBJ2-7; v_gene: TRBV10-3; abundance: -; CDR3aa: CAISVSGGTGGYEQYF; CDR3nt: TGTGCCATCAGTGTATCCGGCGGGACAGGGGGCTACGAGCAGTACTTC
d_gene: -; j_gene: TRBJ1-5; v_gene: TRBV6-5; abundance: -; CDR3aa: CASIPQGKGNQPQHF; CDR3nt: TGTGCCAGCATTCCCCAGGGTAAAGGAAATCAGCCCCAGCATTTT
d_gene: -; j_gene: TRBJ2-7; v_gene: TRBV7-2; abundance: once; CDR3aa: CASSPGRGGVSEQYF; CDR3nt: TGTGCCAGCAGCCCAGGTCGGGGCGGGGTCTCGGAGCAGTACTTC
d_gene: TRBD2; j_gene: TRBJ2-3; v_gene: TRBV24-1; abundance: -; CDR3aa: CATSPSGSGADTQYF; CDR3nt: TGTGCCACCAGTCCTAGCGGGAGTGGGGCAGATACGCAGTATTTT